This is a list of T cell receptor beta chains from one sample in a study of T cells after yellow fever vaccination. Using its own MiXCR run on the 5' RACE reads, TCRdb lists one record per CDR3 protein. The sample carries 450,000 to 600,000 distinct CDR3 sequences, roughly 14% recorded once. Sample: PBMCs, taken on the day of the yellow fever booster vaccination. The source of these receptors is a young man who received the YFV17D yellow fever vaccine. Each CDR3 is given with its conserved first and last residue. Only part of the rows carry a size: once, few, many, or a class if the clone is expanded.

J | V | size | CDR3
TRBJ2-5 | TRBV18 | . | CASAATSGIPETQYF
TRBJ2-1 | TRBV7-2 | few | CASSLLGAQFF
TRBJ2-1 | TRBV20-1 | few | CSATGLAGIYNEQFF
TRBJ2-3 | TRBV20-1 | few | CSAGTSGRAWTQYF
TRBJ1-4 | TRBV20-1 | few | CSARDRSGFNEKLFF
TRBJ2-1 | TRBV6-1 | many | CASSSGQGGDEQFF
TRBJ1-1 | TRBV6-6 | . | CASTDSQAFF
TRBJ2-3 | TRBV20-1 | . | CSAPGHPASTDTQYF
TRBJ2-2 | TRBV11-2 | few | CASSLVVTTGELFF
TRBJ2-7 | TRBV5-1 | . | CASSPRVAGGIYEQYF
TRBJ2-2 | TRBV4-3 | few | CASSPRDFRAGGELFF
TRBJ2-7 | TRBV20-1 | . | CSASTPDRIVYEQYF
TRBJ1-6 | TRBV21-1 | . | CASSKAARGFRNSPLHF
TRBJ2-7 | TRBV20-1 | few | CSASLNSYEQYF
TRBJ2-7 | TRBV19 | few | CASSSARSGGDEQYF
TRBJ1-6 | TRBV6-1 | . | CASTYRLPGYNSPLHF
TRBJ2-7 | TRBV10-3 | few | CAISIASGRNEQYF
TRBJ2-2 | TRBV6-1 | . | CASTSGGVHTGELFF
TRBJ2-7 | TRBV14 | . | CASSHLQGAGWREEQYF
TRBJ2-3 | TRBV7-2 | . | CASSLRGGGGRTDTQYF
TRBJ2-7 | TRBV27 | few | CASTAGTSRGEQYF
TRBJ2-7 | TRBV18 | few | CASSPPASGGWEQYF
TRBJ2-1 | TRBV3-1 | few | CASSQKRGIEQFF
TRBJ2-1 | TRBV28 | . | CASRPRRGVLNNEQFF
TRBJ2-7 | TRBV15 | . | CATSRDTPYEQYF
TRBJ2-3 | TRBV20-1 | few | CSASQGMWSTDTQYF
TRBJ2-2 | TRBV7-2 | few | CASSLGRMNTGELFF
TRBJ2-1 | TRBV3-1 | . | CASYSSYNEQFF
TRBJ1-1 | TRBV5-5 | . | CASSLKGTEAFF
TRBJ2-1 | TRBV27 | . | CASSKGTSSYNEQFF
TRBJ2-1 | TRBV3-1 | few | CASSIVGGMGEQFF
TRBJ1-1 | TRBV5-1 | few | CASSLGFSLVNTEAFF
TRBJ2-5 | TRBV20-1 | few | CSLGQGAETQYF
TRBJ1-1 | TRBV5-1 | . | CASGGDRDDREAFF
TRBJ2-1 | TRBV4-2 | few | CASSHAVAGVVYNEQFF
TRBJ1-2 | TRBV20-1 | . | CSAPVPTDYGYTF
TRBJ2-6 | TRBV5-4 | . | CASSFALGLANVLTF
TRBJ2-7 | TRBV11-2 | . | CASRAASHASAEQYF
TRBJ2-1 | TRBV5-1 | few | CASSLELGLEDWNEQFF
TRBJ2-7 | TRBV20-1 | . | CSARDRLAFTYEQYF
TRBJ2-7 | TRBV10-3 | . | CAISTEPYEQYF
TRBJ1-1 | TRBV7-8 | many | CASSKMAGYDTEAFF
TRBJ2-4 | TRBV6-5 | few | CASSSPDRLLAKNIQYF
TRBJ2-1 | TRBV20-1 | many | CSARAGGSGRPGAYNEQFF
TRBJ2-3 | TRBV30 | few | CAWSMGGSTDTQYF
TRBJ1-1 | TRBV4-3 | . | CASSPGVDTEAFF
TRBJ2-1 | TRBV10-1 | . | CASSESYLNEQFF
TRBJ2-7 | TRBV7-2 | . | CASSLARGGQYF
TRBJ2-5 | TRBV29-1 | once | CSVEYSRAGTQYF
TRBJ2-5 | TRBV4-3 | . | CASSQEPPGGRETQYF
TRBJ2-5 | TRBV20-1 | . | CSAQPPGRETQYF
TRBJ2-5 | TRBV4-3 | . | CASSQVNSQETQYF
TRBJ2-1 | TRBV7-9 | . | CASSLFIRGNEQFF
TRBJ2-5 | TRBV12-3/TRBV12-4 | . | CASSPPAGRAETQYF
TRBJ1-1 | TRBV20-1 | . | CSARVPDRGEDTEAFF
TRBJ2-3 | TRBV20-1 | once | CSASQGPSTDTQYF